Listed below are T cell receptor beta chains from one sample, sequenced in a study of CXCR3-negative and CXCR3-positive naive CD8 T cells. No DNA is given; TCRdb re-called the 5' RACE reads and lists each CDR3 protein once. The ten most abundant clones cover 1.3% of a sample with around 6,800 distinct CDR3 sequences. Sequenced sample: naive CXCR3+ CD8+ T cells from blood. The receptor source for this set is a human donor in good health. Some clones in this sample may be carry-over from other donors' samples. CDR3s include the opening cysteine and the closing phenylalanine or tryptophan. Not every row has a clone size; where given, it reads once, few, many or a size class.

medium-sized	TRBV7-9	TRBJ1-1	CASSLVGQGDTEAFF
medium-sized	TRBV19	TRBJ1-5	CASKVGTPYSNQPQHF
medium-sized	TRBV7-9	TRBJ2-7	CASSTGTFYEQYF
medium-sized	TRBV5-1	TRBJ1-1	CASSSGQMNTEAFF
.	TRBV6-2/TRBV6-3	TRBJ2-3	CASSYPGTSGSTDTQYF
.	TRBV7-6	TRBJ1-1	CASSPGVANTEAFF
medium-sized	TRBV23-1	TRBJ2-3	CASEPYWGPDTQYF
medium-sized	TRBV4-1	TRBJ2-1	CASSQDPGLAYNEQFF
medium-sized	TRBV19	TRBJ2-7	CASSEEHEQYF
medium-sized	TRBV6-5	TRBJ2-1	CASSWTSSYNEQFF
medium-sized	TRBV5-1	TRBJ1-1	CASSTGTNTEAFF
medium-sized	TRBV27	TRBJ1-2	CASRANYGYTF
medium-sized	TRBV7-7	TRBJ2-1	CASSPGVQSLNEQFF
medium-sized	TRBV6-1	TRBJ2-1	CAGQSGRDSYNEQFF
medium-sized	TRBV10-2	TRBJ2-7	CASSVGQGTYEQYF
.	TRBV12-3/TRBV12-4	TRBJ1-3	CAGKRDLSSGNTIYF
.	TRBV29-1	TRBJ2-3	CSVEDRGTDTQYF
medium-sized	TRBV28	TRBJ1-6	CASSNHLNRGPNSPLHF